The 24 T cell receptor beta chains below were found in one sample sequenced in a study of CD8+ T cells in alopecia areata. Described treatment: oral pan-JAK inhibitor, 5-10 mg twice daily. After isolation, RNA underwent reverse transcription to generate cDNA as the sequencing template. Data came from immunoSEQ multiplex PCR; TCRdb stores just in-frame clones and leaves some out. This repertoire shows over 35,000 clones, about nine tenths found once; its top ten account for about 19%. This specimen consisted of CD8+ T cells sorted from blood, obtained at week 24, from a patient treated with tofacitinib. The receptors shown here come from a human donor with alopecia areata.

The chain joins TRBV29-1 to TRBJ2-5; the D call may be TRBD1 or TRBD2 (5 bases each). The J call may be incorrect, as the DNA end agrees better with TRBJ2-7. This CDR3 region has 13 residues. From germline, CDR1 is SQVTM and CDR2 ANQGSEA. In DNA, the CDR3 is TGCAGCGTTGGGGACGAAAACTCCTACGAGCAGTACTTC. Protein: CSVGDENSYEQYF.

The gene calls are TRBV2 and TRBJ2-2, with no clear D. Germline-derived CDR1 and CDR2 are SNHLY and FYNNEI. The CDR3 is 15 residues long. The germline V and J ends were trimmed by 3 bases and 0 bases, with 8 bases remaining between them. The CDR3 DNA is TGTGCCAGCAGTGACGGCAGAGCGAACACCGGGGAGCTGTTTTTT. Encoded protein: CASSDGRANTGELFF.

This chain joins TRBV27 and TRBJ2-7; either TRBD1 or TRBD2 may fit D (5 bases each). Germline V gene lookup returns CDR1 MNHEY and CDR2 SMNVEV (reference sequence). This CDR3 is 16 amino acids long. Trimming removed 2 bases from V and 2 bases from J, with 16 bases in between. The chain's CDR3 is CASSLALGAGTYEQYF. The CDR3 DNA reads as TGTGCCAGCAGTTTAGCCCTCGGGGCTGGAACCTACGAGCAGTACTTC.

The chain links TRBV9 to TRBJ2-7; D call uncertain. Germline V CDR1 and CDR2: SGDLS, YYNGEE. V was clipped by 5 bases and J by 5 bases, with 20 bases between them. This CDR3 is built from 15 residues. The DNA for the CDR3 is TGTGCCAGCAGTCGTAGTGATGCCATCACCGACGAGCAGTACTTC. As protein: CASSRSDAITDEQYF.

The chain links TRBV11-2 to TRBJ2-1; unclear D gene. The germline gives CDR1 SGHAT, CDR2 FQNNGV. This CDR3 is 15 amino acids long. Trimming shortened V by 2 bases and J by 5 bases, and 13 bases separated the two germline ends. The CDR3 here is CASSLYPTENNEQFF. Written as DNA, the CDR3 is TGTGCCAGCAGCTTATATCCCACAGAGAACAATGAGCAGTTCTTC.

The V gene is TRBV6-6, the J gene TRBJ2-5; 8 nucleotides align to TRBD2. The V segment lost 11 bases and the J segment 1 base; nucleotides outside the gene matches: 3. This CDR3 is built from 12 residues. Germline CDR1 and CDR2: MNHNY and SVGAGI (reference sequence). The CDR3 DNA is TGTGCCTGCGGGGGGCTCCAAGAGACCCAGTACTTC. Translated, it gives CACGGLQETQYF.

The chain recombines TRBV6-5 with TRBJ2-7; D could derive from TRBD1 or TRBD2 (6 bases each). Looked up from germline, CDR1 is MNHEY and CDR2 is SVGAGI. The ends were cut back, 0 bases at V and 2 bases at J, with 8 bases in the middle. The CDR3 length is 14 residues. DNA of the CDR3: TGTGCCAGCAGTTACTCCGGGGGCCCCTACGAGCAGTACTTC. Translating it yields CASSYSGGPYEQYF.

The V gene is TRBV6-5, the J gene TRBJ1-1, with 8 bases aligning to TRBD1. The CDR3 loop spans 13 amino acids. With V trimmed by 5 bases and J by 6 bases, 5 bases remained unmatched. Germline assignment: CDR1 MNHEY and CDR2 SVGAGI. CDR3 coding DNA: TGTGCCAGCAGTCTCTCACAGGGGGCTGAAGCTTTCTTT. Residues: CASSLSQGAEAFF.

This sequence joins TRBV6-6 and TRBJ2-1; D remains unclear. Germline V CDR1 and CDR2: MNHNY, SVGAGI (reference sequence). The CDR3 contains 14 residues. V dropped 6 bases and J dropped 3 bases, with 12 bases sitting between them. CDR3 sequence (DNA): TGTGCCAGCAGCCCTGCTTGGGACTACAATGAGCAGTTCTTC. Translated, it gives CASSPAWDYNEQFF.

This chain uses TRBV4-2 with TRBJ2-1; tentative D call: TRBD2 (5 bases). Germline lookup yields CDR1 LGHNA and CDR2 YNFKEQ. The CDR3 spans 13 residues. The V and J ends lost 0 bases and 7 bases respectively, with 7 bases between them. The CDR3 bases are TGTGCCAGCAGCCAAGACGGGGTGAATGAGCAGTTCTTC. Amino acids: CASSQDGVNEQFF.

The chain is built from TRBV29-1 and TRBJ2-2; maybe TRBD2 (5 bases). Germline V gene lookup returns CDR1 SQVTM and CDR2 ANQGSEA. This CDR3 region has 13 residues. V was clipped by 7 bases and J by 6 bases, with 15 bases between them. CDR3 bases: TGCAGCGCCTATTGGCGCGGGCCCGGGGAGCTGTTTTTT. As protein: CSAYWRGPGELFF.

The V call is TRBV27, the J call TRBJ2-7; D call uncertain. Germline V CDR1 and CDR2: MNHEY, SMNVEV (reference sequence). The V end lost 6 bases, the J end lost 4 bases, and 16 bases lay between the germline ends. This CDR3 comprises 14 residues. The CDR3 DNA reads TGTGCCAGCAGGACGGCAGGAGTTATTTACGAGCAGTACTTC. Protein: CASRTAGVIYEQYF.

The V call is TRBV7-8, the J call TRBJ2-7; tentative D call: TRBD1 (6 bases). The CDR3 has 15 residues. The germline V gene has CDR1 SGHVS and CDR2 FQNEAQ. Trimming shortened V by 2 bases and J by 0 bases, and 11 bases separated the two germline ends. The chain's CDR3 is CASSLSGQLSYEQYF. The CDR3 DNA follows: TGTGCCAGCAGCTTAAGCGGACAGCTCTCCTACGAGCAGTACTTC.

V usage is TRBV5-6 and J usage is TRBJ1-1; D is unresolved. The length of the CDR3 is 14 residues. V was cut by 1 base and J by 5 bases, with 12 bases left in between. Germline V gives CDR1 SGHDT, CDR2 YYEEEE. In DNA form, the CDR3 reads TGTGCCAGCAGCTTGCAGGTTGGGGTGACTGAAGCTTTCTTT. Amino acid sequence: CASSLQVGVTEAFF.

The rearrangement links TRBV29-1 to TRBJ2-3; maybe TRBD1 (6 bases). This CDR3 is built from 14 residues. Germline V gives CDR1 SQVTM, CDR2 ANQGSEA. V lost 3 bases and J lost 0, with 10 bases in between. The CDR3 DNA follows: TGCAGCGTTGACACAGGGTGGAGCACAGATACGCAGTATTTT. Translating it yields CSVDTGWSTDTQYF.

The rearrangement links TRBV29-1 to TRBJ2-5; D gene uncertain. V was pared by 4 bases and J by 1 base, with 10 bases between. The CDR3 has 13 residues. Germline-derived CDR1 and CDR2 are SQVTM and ANQGSEA. This chain's CDR3 is CSVVSHLQETQYF. For the CDR3, the DNA is TGCAGCGTTGTCTCGCATCTCCAAGAGACCCAGTACTTC.

CDR3 sequence (DNA): TGTGCCAGCAGTTTACTGGGGTTCTCTGGGGCCAACGTCCTGACTTTC. It codes for CASSLLGFSGANVLTF. The rearrangement joins TRBV27 to TRBJ2-6; D ambiguous. V was cut by 2 bases and J by 0 bases, with 8 bases left in between. Per germline, CDR1 MNHEY and CDR2 SMNVEV (reference sequence). There are 16 residues in the CDR3.

This chain uses TRBV2 with TRBJ2-3; TRBD2 aligns across 11 bases. With 2 bases clipped from V and 3 bases from J, the junction kept 7 bases outside the gene matches. This CDR3 has 17 amino acids. Germline V CDR1 and CDR2: SNHLY, FYNNEI. This chain's CDR3 is CASSETQLAGETDTQYF. CDR3 DNA sequence: TGTGCCAGCAGTGAAACCCAACTAGCGGGAGAAACAGATACGCAGTATTTT. The variable domain in full, with the rest retrieved from reference TRBV2 and TRBJ2-3, is EPEVTQTPSHQVTQMGQEVILRCVPISNHLYFYWYRQILGQKVEFLVSFYNNEISEKSEIFDDQFSVERPDGSNFTLKIRSTKLEDSAMYFCASSETQLAGETDTQYFGPGTRLTVL.

The rearrangement links TRBV7-8 to TRBJ2-1; 9 positions agree with TRBD1. Trimming removed 5 bases from V and 6 bases from J; junction bases left unmatched: 5. The CDR3 spans 14 residues. Germline CDR1 SGHVS, CDR2 FQNEAQ. The CDR3 is CASSNGQGSNEQFF. For the CDR3, the DNA is TGTGCCAGCAGCAATGGACAGGGGAGCAATGAGCAGTTCTTC.

The rearrangement uses TRBV27 and TRBJ2-2; TRBD2 matches 7 bases. Germline CDR1 is MNHEY and CDR2 is SMNVEV (reference sequence). J gave up 3 bases and V 7 bases, and 11 bases lay outside the gene matches. The CDR3 has 16 amino acids. CDR3 bases: TGTGCCAGCACAATAACGGGGGGAATCGACACCGGGGAGCTGTTTTTT. It is translated as CASTITGGIDTGELFF.

On this clone: One end of the junction is discordant with germline, which a read error may explain. The chain joins TRBV4-3 to TRBJ2-5; D is undetermined. Germline V lookup: CDR1 LGHNA, CDR2 YSLEER. The CDR3 has 15 amino acids. The DNA for the CDR3 is TGCGCCAGCAGCCAAGATCGACTCACCCAAGAGGCCCAGTACTTC. Its protein product is CASSQDRLTQEAQYF.

J is TRBJ2-5 and V is TRBV27; D unresolved. The J call is uncertain, as TRBJ2-7 better fits the DNA end. Germline CDR1 MNHEY, CDR2 SMNVEV (reference sequence). The CDR3 loop spans 13 amino acids. The CDR3 region is CASSFVGDDEQYF. In DNA form, the CDR3 reads TGTGCCAGCAGTTTCGTTGGTGATGACGAGCAGTACTTC.

The rearrangement links TRBV25-1 to TRBJ2-7; 7 bases line up with TRBD1. The CDR3 has 15 residues. V lost 4 bases to trimming and J lost 3 bases; unmatched junction nucleotides: 9. Germline V gene sequence: CDR1 MGHDK, CDR2 SYGVNS. CDR3 bases: TGTGCCAGCAGTGCTATGGGACAGAGCATCTACGAGCAGTACTTC. Amino acid sequence: CASSAMGQSIYEQYF.

J is TRBJ2-6 and V is TRBV27, with TRBD1 as a possible D gene (6 bases). The V gene's germline CDR1 is MNHEY and CDR2 SMNVEV (reference sequence). V lost 4 bases, J lost 2 bases, and 12 bases lay in between. The CDR3 extends over 16 amino acids. DNA for the CDR3: TGTGCCAGCAGTTCCCATCAGGGGCCTGGGGCCAACGTCCTGACTTTC. It translates to CASSSHQGPGANVLTF.